This T cell receptor (beta chain) was identified in a study of human T cells and chemical hapten exposure. As handled by the study authors: Sample-level TCR yields exhibited a median of about 96,000, with a range of 23,224 to 690,600. TCRdb re-called the 5' RACE reads with MiXCR, one entry per CDR3 protein. The V and J calls reflect TCRdb's pipeline rather than the authors' work. The sample has 81,000 or so distinct CDR3 sequences; roughly 8% are singletons. Per germline, CDR1 SGHRS and CDR2 YFSETQ. The CDR3 is 14 residues long. The ends lost 5 bases at V and 3 bases at J; junction bases unmatched: 7. Total RNA was isolated from whole blood that had not been fractionated. In this sample, this clonotype turned up a few times.

The chain carries TRBV5-1 and TRBJ1-2, with 7 bases aligning to TRBD1. The receptor's source is a male donor in good health. The CDR3 DNA sequence: TGCGCCAGCAGGGATACAGGGGATGACTATGGCTACACCTTC. Amino acid sequence: CASRDTGDDYGYTF. The variable domain in full, with the rest retrieved from reference TRBV5-1 and TRBJ1-2, is KAGVTQTPRYLIKTRGQQVTLSCSPISGHRSVSWYQQTPGQGLQFLFEYFSETQRNKGNFPGRFSGRQFSNSRSEMNVSTLELGDSALYLCASRDTGDDYGYTFGSGTRLTVV.